Below, 20 T cell receptor beta chains from the same sample are listed, as sequenced in a study of blood T cells in healthy people across ages. A second PCR of 7 to 11 cycles used a sample-barcoded 5' primer and a J-beta primer mix. TCRdb reprocessed the 5' RACE reads with MiXCR, giving one entry per CDR3 protein. The data hold 250,000 to 300,000 distinct CDR3 sequences, with less than 30% observed a single time. Material for sequencing was blood. All receptors come from a woman between 65 and 79 years old in good health.

On this clonotype itself: A much larger clone sits a single nucleotide away, making a read error possible. The CDR3 coding sequence is TGCAACGTCGAACCGGGACAGGGTATTGGGTACACTGAAGCTTTCTTT. This codes for CNVEPGQGIGYTEAFF. The chain uses TRBV29-1 and TRBJ1-1, with 9 positions matching TRBD1. Germline CDR1 and CDR2: SQVTM and ANQGSEA. The CDR3 is made up of 16 amino acids.

The chain couples TRBV6-1 to TRBJ1-1; D not certain. Germline V lookup: CDR1 MNHNS, CDR2 SASEGT. V lost 4 bases to trimming and J lost 1 base, with 10 bases between them. CDR3 size: 14 residues. The CDR3 loop is CASSASRKNTEAFF. The CDR3, as DNA: TGTGCCAGCAGTGCGAGTCGGAAGAACACTGAAGCTTTCTTT.

This clonotype has a count of ten or more. Germline is not matched at one junction end, which may reflect a read error. The J gene is TRBJ2-5, the V gene TRBV5-1, with 7 positions matching TRBD1. This CDR3 is built from 13 residues. Per the germline V gene, CDR1 is SGHRS and CDR2 is YFSETQ. DNA of the CDR3: TGTGCTAGCAGCTTGGGGACAGAAGAGACCCAGTACTTC. This gives the protein CASSLGTEETQYF.

Concerning this clonotype itself: It may be a read error: a sequence one base away is much more abundant. The chain employs TRBV7-2 and TRBJ2-5; TRBD1 matches 7 bases. Germline values: CDR1 SGHTA, CDR2 FQGNSA. This CDR3 is 15 amino acids long. Trimming removed 5 bases from V and 5 bases from J; junction bases left unmatched: 11. The CDR3 spells CASSHYLDRDETQYF. CDR3 sequence (DNA): TGTGCCAGCAGCCACTACCTAGACAGGGACGAGACCCAGTACTTC.

This clonotype was picked up a small number of times. The CDR3 sequence: CASSYLGDTDTQYF. The CDR3 DNA reads as TGTGCCAGCAGTTATTTAGGGGACACAGATACGCAGTATTTT. The rearrangement uses TRBV6-5 and TRBJ2-3; D perhaps matches TRBD1 (5 bases). Germline V gene data show CDR1 as MNHEY and CDR2 as SVGAGI. The CDR3 covers 14 residues. V shed 3 bases and J shed 2 bases, with 9 bases lying between them.

This chain joins TRBV29-1 and TRBJ2-3; 10 bases map to TRBD2. Germline V CDR1 and CDR2: SQVTM, ANQGSEA. V shed 4 bases, J shed 8 bases, and the junction held 6 bases outside the gene matches. The CDR3 is 13 amino acids. This CDR3 reads CSVVPTSGTTQYF. In DNA, the CDR3 is TGCAGCGTTGTTCCCACTAGCGGGACTACGCAGTATTTT.

This clonotype showed up many times. V is TRBV12-3 or TRBV12-4 and J is TRBJ2-3; tentatively, D is TRBD1 (5 bases). This CDR3 region has 14 residues. V was trimmed by 3 bases and J by 8 bases, leaving 15 bases between them. The CDR3 reads CASSFESGPGTQYF. CDR3 nucleotide sequence: TGTGCCAGCAGTTTTGAATCAGGGCCCGGTACGCAGTATTTT.

The chain is built from TRBV7-8 and TRBJ2-7; 8 positions match TRBD1. Germline CDR1 is SGHVS and CDR2 is FQNEAQ. The CDR3 has 12 residues. J gave up 6 bases and V 5 bases, and 3 bases lay outside the gene matches. The CDR3 DNA reads TGTGCCAGCAGCCGAACAGGGGGCGAGCAGTACTTC. Protein sequence: CASSRTGGEQYF.

The genes are TRBV5-1 and TRBJ1-2; unclear D gene. The CDR3 covers 14 residues. Trimming took 4 bases from V and 4 from J, leaving 14 bases between them. The germline gives CDR1 SGHRS, CDR2 YFSETQ. The CDR3 spells CASSPPRALYGYTF. As DNA, the CDR3 is TGCGCCAGCAGCCCGCCTCGAGCTCTCTATGGCTACACCTTC. The full variable domain, its missing parts supplied by reference TRBV5-1 and TRBJ1-2, is KAGVTQTPRYLIKTRGQQVTLSCSPISGHRSVSWYQQTPGQGLQFLFEYFSETQRNKGNFPGRFSGRQFSNSRSEMNVSTLELGDSALYLCASSPPRALYGYTFGSGTRLTVV.

The rearrangement joins TRBV20-1 to TRBJ2-7; a weak D match, TRBD2 (6 bases). Germline loops: CDR1 DFQATT, CDR2 SNEGSKA (reference sequence). The CDR3 length is 17 residues. V lost 3 bases to trimming and J lost 4 bases, with 25 bases between them. The CDR3 DNA sequence: TGCAGTGCTAGCCTCCGGACCGGGACTGGGACCAAATACGAGCAGTACTTC. It specifies CSASLRTGTGTKYEQYF.

This chain connects TRBV7-2 to TRBJ2-3; 9 nucleotides agree with TRBD2. In germline, CDR1 is SGHTA, CDR2 FQGNSA. This CDR3 spans 14 amino acids. With 1 base clipped from V and 4 bases from J, the junction kept 0 bases outside the gene matches. CDR3 bases: TGTGCCAGCAGCTTAGGGACTAGCGCAGATACGCAGTATTTT. Its protein product is CASSLGTSADTQYF.

V and J are TRBV28 and TRBJ2-7; 10 bases align to TRBD2. V lost 5 bases and J lost 5; bases outside the gene matches: 6. This CDR3 region has 14 residues. In germline, CDR1 is MDHEN, CDR2 SYDVKM. CDR3 bases: TGTGCCAGCAGTCGAAGCGGGAGGGTCAACGAGCAGTACTTC. Encoded protein: CASSRSGRVNEQYF.

This clonotype was seen only a few times. The V call is TRBV7-2, the J call TRBJ2-5; D may be TRBD1 (6 bases). The DNA end lines up better with TRBJ2-1; the J call may be wrong. CDR1 and CDR2 (germline): SGHTA, FQGNSA. This CDR3 region has 12 residues. The CDR3 protein is CASSAQGYEQFF. The CDR3 nucleotides are TGTGCCAGCAGCGCACAGGGTTATGAGCAGTTCTTC.

This clonotype was seen many times. CDR3: CSVGQVNTEAFF. The CDR3 DNA reads as TGCAGCGTTGGACAGGTGAACACTGAAGCTTTCTTT. The chain uses TRBV29-1 and TRBJ1-1; D perhaps matches TRBD1 (6 bases). V lost 4 bases to trimming and J lost 0 bases, with 6 bases between them. The length of the CDR3 is 12 residues. The V gene's germline CDR1 is SQVTM and CDR2 ANQGSEA.

There are a few counts of this clonotype. V gene TRBV12-3 or TRBV12-4 combines with J gene TRBJ2-4; 8 bases map to TRBD1. Trimming cost V 6 bases and J 1 base; bases outside gene matches: 8. The CDR3 extends over 16 amino acids. CDR3 nucleotides: TGTGCCAGCAGGTCAGGGGGCATCTCGGCCAAAAACATTCAGTACTTC. This encodes CASRSGGISAKNIQYF.

This clonotype was detected a few times. The chain employs TRBV6-2 or TRBV6-3 and TRBJ1-1; TRBD1 matches at 8 bases. This CDR3 has 13 amino acids. The V gene's germline CDR1 is MNHEY and CDR2 SVGEGT. V dropped 6 bases and J dropped 4; count of bases not matched to a gene: 4. The CDR3 DNA follows: TGTGCCAGCAGGCCCGACAGGGGCACTGAAGCTTTCTTT. Its protein is CASRPDRGTEAFF.

The V and J genes are TRBV29-1 and TRBJ2-1; 9 bases agree with TRBD2. The ends lost 6 bases at V and 1 base at J; junction bases unmatched: 10. CDR1 SQVTM and CDR2 ANQGSEA come from the germline V gene. The CDR3 covers 16 residues. The CDR3 DNA reads TGCAGCGTAGATGGGCTAGCGGGAAGGTCCTACAATGAGCAGTTCTTC. It codes for CSVDGLAGRSYNEQFF.

This clonotype appeared a few times. The chain couples TRBV9 to TRBJ2-5; perhaps D is TRBD1 or TRBD2 (5 bases each). The better agreement between TRBJ2-1 and the DNA end casts doubt on the J call. Germline CDR1 SGDLS, CDR2 YYNGEE. The CDR3 totals 12 residues. The CDR3: CASSVGENEQFF. The CDR3 DNA reads as TGTGCCAGCAGCGTGGGGGAAAATGAGCAGTTCTTC.

The chain employs TRBV10-3 and TRBJ2-3; TRBD2 matches at 7 bases. The germline V gene has CDR1 ENHRY and CDR2 SYGVKD. The CDR3 covers 15 residues. V dropped 6 bases and J dropped 2; count of bases not matched to a gene: 8. Here the CDR3 reads CAISQLAPYTDTQYF. The CDR3 DNA reads TGTGCCATCAGCCAACTAGCGCCATACACAGATACGCAGTATTTT.

The chain joins TRBV10-3 to TRBJ2-3, with 8 bases aligning to TRBD2. J was trimmed by 4 bases and V by 7 bases; bases with no gene match: 4. The CDR3 runs 13 residues. Germline V gene lookup returns CDR1 ENHRY and CDR2 SYGVKD. CDR3 in amino acids: CAIMAGGADTQYF. The CDR3 nucleotides read TGTGCCATCATGGCCGGGGGGGCAGATACGCAGTATTTT.